The 28 T cell receptor beta chains in this list originate from one sample, sequenced in a study of CD8+CD57+ T cells in acquired aplastic anemia (dated by TCRdb to the late 2010s). The patients picked for sequencing were ones in whom flow cytometry had shown an expansion of CD8+CD57+ cells. For sequencing, an Illumina HiSeq 2000 was employed. Genomic DNA was used as template for profiling of TCR beta VDJ combinations and CDR3 sequences. The raw public reads went through TCRdb reprocessing: fastp at Q25, MiXCR clone calling, in-frame beta chains kept. CDR3 protein sequences are deduplicated, and each keeps its most common genes and DNA. This sample lists about 240,000 distinct CDR3 sequences; around half were detected once. Clones ranked in the top ten supply 7.8% of the sample. The material sequenced was sorted CD4+, CD8+, or CD8+CD57+ T cells (not recorded which) from PBMCs. All receptors come from a human donor with aplastic anemia.

A remark on this clonotype: A much larger clone is a single base away; this may be a read error. This sequence joins TRBV5-8 and TRBJ1-1; 7 bases map to TRBD1. The CDR3 totals 16 residues. Germline CDR1 reads SGHTS; CDR2 reads YDEGEE. V dropped 0 bases and J dropped 4; count of bases not matched to a gene: 9. The CDR3 is CASSLVGQGVVTEAFF. The CDR3, as DNA: TGTGCCAGCAGCTTGGTCGGTCAGGGGGTCGTCACTGAAGCTTTCTTT.

This clonotype was seen more than once but under ten times. The CDR3 protein is CAWSGASGRAYEQFF. CDR3 in DNA: TGTGCCTGGAGTGGGGCTAGCGGGAGGGCCTACGAGCAGTTCTTC. V and J are TRBV30 and TRBJ2-1, with 12 bases aligning to TRBD2. The CDR3 loop spans 15 amino acids. Germline V lookup: CDR1 GTSNPN, CDR2 SVGIG (reference sequence). V shed 1 base and J 10 bases; nucleotides not matched to a gene: 8. Together with reference TRBV30 and TRBJ2-1, the CDR3 gives the full variable domain: SQTIHQWPATLVQPVGSPLSLECTVEGTSNPNLYWYRQAAGRGLQLLFYSVGIGQISSEVPQNLSASRPQDRQFILSSKKLLLSDSGFYLCAWSGASGRAYEQFFGPGTRLTVL.

In its sample, this clonotype was seen a few times. The genes are TRBV12-3 or TRBV12-4 and TRBJ2-7; D might be TRBD1 (5 bases). Trimming left V 6 bases short and J 4 bases short, with 16 bases between. The CDR3 totals 14 residues. CDR3 in DNA: TGTGCCAGCAGAAAATCAGGGATTGGGTACGAGCAGTACTTC. This codes for CASRKSGIGYEQYF.

In this sample, this clonotype turned up a few times. The chain has TRBV30 and TRBJ1-1; no firm D call. Per germline, CDR1 GTSNPN and CDR2 SVGIG (reference sequence). CDR3 length: 11 amino acids. Trimming took 5 bases from V and 5 from J, leaving 9 bases between them. The DNA of the CDR3 is TGTGCCTGGTGGGGTGGAACTGAAGCTTTCTTT. Encoded protein: CAWWGGTEAFF.

This clonotype was detected ten times or more. The chain carries TRBV6-5 and TRBJ1-5, with D perhaps matching TRBD1 (6 bases). The CDR3 sequence is 14 residues long. V was clipped by 0 bases and J by 6 bases, with 9 bases between them. Germline assignment: CDR1 MNHEY and CDR2 SVGAGI. CDR3 loop: CASSYSQGTQPQHF. CDR3 coding DNA: TGTGCCAGCAGTTACTCTCAGGGGACTCAGCCCCAGCATTTT.

The CDR3 coding sequence is TGCGCCAGCAGCTTAAGGGGAGGCCACACCTTC. Translation: CASSLRGGHTF. J is TRBJ1-2 and V is TRBV5-1, with a possible D match to TRBD1 (5 bases). The CDR3 runs 11 residues. The germline CDR1 and CDR2 sequences are SGHRS and YFSETQ. Deletions cut 2 bases from V and 12 bases from J, with 11 bases between.

The V call is TRBV9, the J call TRBJ1-1, with TRBD1 identical over 9 bases. The CDR3 spans 16 residues. Trimming removed 0 bases from V and 7 bases from J; junction bases left unmatched: 10. The germline CDR1 and CDR2 sequences are SGDLS and YYNGEE. CDR3 sequence (DNA): TGTGCCAGCAGCGTAGAAAGGGGACAGGGTTCTAATGAAGCTTTCTTT. Protein product: CASSVERGQGSNEAFF.

The chain couples TRBV7-9 to TRBJ2-7; 8 bases align to TRBD1. The germline CDR1 and CDR2 sequences are SEHNR and FQNEAQ (reference sequence). Trimming cost V 6 bases and J 9 bases; bases outside gene matches: 10. The CDR3 has 13 amino acids. Here the CDR3 DNA reads TGTGCCAGCAGTCCCCGGACAGGGAACCGGCAGTACTTC. Amino acid sequence: CASSPRTGNRQYF.

This clonotype has more than one count but fewer than ten. The gene calls are TRBV6-1 and TRBJ2-1; a possible D gene is TRBD2 (5 bases). The germline gives CDR1 MNHNS, CDR2 SASEGT. The V end was cut by 5 bases, the J end by 6 bases, with 14 bases between. CDR3 size: 14 residues. In DNA form, the CDR3 reads TGTGCCAGCAGTTCCGAGACTATTTCCAATGAGCAGTTCTTC. Protein product: CASSSETISNEQFF.

CDR3 in amino acids: CASMSGGANTEAFF. CDR3 in DNA: TGTGCCAGCATGTCAGGCGGGGCGAACACTGAAGCTTTCTTT. The chain carries TRBV9 and TRBJ1-1, with a weak D call TRBD1 (5 bases). V gave up 6 bases and J gave up 1 base, with 13 bases separating them. The CDR3 consists of 14 residues. Germline V gene sequence: CDR1 SGDLS, CDR2 YYNGEE.

About this clonotype itself: This could be a read error, since a much larger clone is one nucleotide away. The CDR3 end shows no conserved phenylalanine or tryptophan, and so a read error is likely. The chain employs TRBV6-4 and TRBJ1-2; D not certain. Germline CDR1 MRHNA, CDR2 SNTAGT. V was trimmed by 3 bases and J by 5 bases, leaving 13 bases between them. This CDR3 comprises 14 residues. CDR3 coding DNA: TGTGCCAGCAGTGAAGATCTGTTTGGGTATGGCTACACCCTC. It yields the protein CASSEDLFGYGYTL.

In the case of this clonotype: As the CDR3 is not closed by the conserved phenylalanine or tryptophan, this likely results from a read error. The limits of the CDR3 on the DNA are not certain, so only TCRdb's listed CDR3 is given. The chain employs TRBV7-2 and TRBJ2-6; the table's TRBD1 call for D was not verified on the DNA. Germline V CDR1 and CDR2: SGHTA, FQGNSA. Both ends counted, the CDR3 spans 9 residues. The CDR3 here is CASSLRGPS.

This clonotype has a count of ten or more. For the CDR3, the DNA is TGCAGTGCTGGTTCAGGGGGCTCAGCCACTGAAGCTTTCTTT. Its translation is CSAGSGGSATEAFF. The J gene is TRBJ1-1, the V gene TRBV20-1, with TRBD1 identical over 8 bases. Germline V gene sequence: CDR1 DFQATT, CDR2 SNEGSKA (reference sequence). The ends lost 5 bases at V and 4 bases at J; junction bases unmatched: 9. The CDR3 is 14 residues long.

This clonotype has at least ten counts. This rearrangement joins TRBV5-1 to TRBJ2-1, with TRBD2 matching 10 bases. The CDR3 totals 15 residues. After removal of 1 base from V and 9 bases from J, the junction contained 7 bases not matched to a gene. The germline gives CDR1 SGHRS, CDR2 YFSETQ. In DNA form, the CDR3 reads TGCGCCAGCAGCTTGTACAGCGGGGGGGTGGTTGAGCAGTTCTTC. The encoded protein is CASSLYSGGVVEQFF.

CDR3 region: CASSLRGTSGGAGEQYF. CDR3 nucleotide sequence: TGCGCCAGCAGCTTGAGAGGGACTAGCGGGGGGGCGGGTGAGCAGTACTTC. The chain carries TRBV5-1 and TRBJ2-7; 16 bases are shared with TRBD2. From germline, CDR1 is SGHRS and CDR2 YFSETQ. Germline trimming cut 1 base from V and 7 bases from J; bases unmatched to any gene: 8. CDR3 size: 17 residues.

This clonotype was recorded at least ten times. V is TRBV5-5 and J is TRBJ2-2; D is ambiguous. CDR1 is SGHKS, CDR2 YYEKEE, per germline (reference sequence). The germline V and J ends were trimmed by 2 bases and 5 bases, with 16 bases remaining between them. The CDR3 loop spans 16 amino acids. The CDR3 loop reads CASSFHWGGRTGELFF. The CDR3 DNA sequence: TGTGCCAGCAGCTTTCACTGGGGTGGTCGGACCGGGGAGCTGTTTTTT. The whole variable domain, remainder taken from reference TRBV5-5 and TRBJ2-2, is DAGVTQSPTHLIKTRGQQVTLRCSPISGHKSVSWYQQVLGQGPQFIFQYYEKEERGRGNFPDRFSARQFPNYSSELNVNALLLGDSALYLCASSFHWGGRTGELFFGEGSRLTVL.

The V gene is TRBV29-1, the J gene TRBJ2-5; D might be TRBD1 (6 bases). Judging by the DNA end, TRBJ2-7 fits better; the J call may be wrong. The CDR3 is made up of 12 amino acids. Germline V CDR1 and CDR2: SQVTM, ANQGSEA. The CDR3 spells CSVLLQGYEQYF. The DNA for the CDR3 is TGCAGCGTACTCTTACAGGGTTACGAGCAGTACTTC.

This rearrangement joins TRBV10-2 to TRBJ2-1; TRBD2 matches 16 bases. This CDR3 comprises 18 residues. V trimming: 6 bases; J trimming: 0 bases; junction bases outside the gene matches: 5. The germline V gene encodes CDR1 WSHSY and CDR2 SAAADI. CDR3 DNA: TGCGCCAGCAGGGGACTAGCGGGGGGGGAGAGCTCCTACAATGAGCAGTTCTTC. Encoded protein: CASRGLAGGESSYNEQFF.

The count of this clonotype is one. The chain carries TRBV7-9 and TRBJ2-1; TRBD2 agrees at 8 bases. Germline lookup yields CDR1 SEHNR and CDR2 FQNEAQ (reference sequence). The CDR3 has 16 amino acids. The junction had 10 bases not matched to a gene; V was cut back by 3 bases and J by 6 bases. The CDR3 sequence: CASSFGPGGRGNEQFF. CDR3 bases: TGTGCCAGCAGCTTCGGTCCGGGGGGGCGGGGCAATGAGCAGTTCTTC.

Turning to this clonotype: This may be a read error: a much more frequent sequence differs by one nucleotide. The chain carries TRBV7-9 and TRBJ2-1, with TRBD2 matching over 8 bases. V lost 5 bases to trimming and J lost 10 bases; unmatched junction nucleotides: 13. Germline V gives CDR1 SEHNR, CDR2 FQNEAQ (reference sequence). There are 15 residues in the CDR3. CDR3 loop: CASSDRGGRYYEQFF. The CDR3 DNA reads TGTGCCAGCAGCGACCGGGGCGGGAGGTACTACGAGCAGTTCTTC.

This clonotype was seen many times. Relative to the germline gene, one junction end is altered; a read error may explain this. This rearrangement joins TRBV29-1 to TRBJ1-1, with D uncertain. CDR1 SQVTM and CDR2 ANQGSEA come from the germline V gene. The CDR3 length is 12 residues. CDR3 bases: TGCAGCTTTGATGGGGAGAACACTGAAGCTTTCTTT. Translated: CSFDGENTEAFF. The full variable domain, its missing parts supplied by reference TRBV29-1 and TRBJ1-1, is SAVISQKPSRDICQRGTSLTIQCQVDSQVTMMFWYRQQPGQSLTLIATANQGSEATYESGFVIDKFPISRPNLTFSTLTVSNMSPEDSSIYLCSFDGENTEAFFGQGTRLTVV.

The CDR3 is CASSDSGLTQYF. Here the CDR3 DNA reads TGCGCCAGCAGTGATAGCGGCCTTACGCAGTATTTT. V and J are TRBV10-1 and TRBJ2-3, with D possibly matching TRBD2 (6 bases). The CDR3 totals 12 residues. The V end was cut by 3 bases, the J end by 8 bases, with 9 bases between. In germline, CDR1 is WNHNN, CDR2 SYGVQD (reference sequence).

Comment on this clonotype: A much larger clone differs by one base, so this may be a read error. J is TRBJ2-5 and V is TRBV5-1, with 7 bases aligning to TRBD2. The junction had 1 base not matched to a gene; V was cut back by 0 bases and J by 2 bases. The CDR3 covers 14 residues. Germline V gene lookup returns CDR1 SGHRS and CDR2 YFSETQ. DNA of the CDR3: TGCGCCAGCAGCTTGGGGCGGGAGCAAGAGACCCAGTACTTC. Protein sequence: CASSLGREQETQYF.

This clonotype was observed a single time. The CDR3 spells CASSPGTTGYEQYF. DNA of the CDR3: TGTGCCAGCAGCCCCGGGACGACAGGCTACGAGCAGTACTTC. V usage is TRBV14 and J usage is TRBJ2-7; perhaps TRBD1 as D (6 bases). The CDR3 totals 14 residues. Germline V lookup: CDR1 SGHDN, CDR2 FVKESK. Deletions cut 4 bases from V and 3 bases from J, with 13 bases between. Together with reference TRBV14 and TRBJ2-7, the CDR3 gives the full variable domain: EAGVTQFPSHSVIEKGQTVTLRCDPISGHDNLYWYRRVMGKEIKFLLHFVKESKQDESGMPNNRFLAERTGGTYSTLKVQPAELEDSGVYFCASSPGTTGYEQYFGPGTRLTVT.

This clonotype has ten or more counts. The J gene is TRBJ2-7, the V gene TRBV11-2; 9 bases line up with TRBD1. V was clipped by 1 base and J by 0 bases; unmatched bases: 1. The CDR3 is 15 residues long. The germline V gene has CDR1 SGHAT and CDR2 FQNNGV. The CDR3: CASSLGTGASYEQYF. The CDR3 bases are TGTGCCAGCAGCTTAGGGACAGGGGCCTCCTACGAGCAGTACTTC.

This clonotype came up many times. DNA of the CDR3: TGCAGCGTTTTAATCGTGGCGTCTGGGGCCAACGTCCTGACTTTC. Its protein product is CSVLIVASGANVLTF. The rearrangement links TRBV29-1 to TRBJ2-6; D gene ambiguous. The V end lost 5 bases, the J end lost 1 base, and 12 bases lay between the germline ends. The CDR3 totals 15 residues. Germline V gives CDR1 SQVTM, CDR2 ANQGSEA. Variable domain in full (rest from reference TRBV29-1 and TRBJ2-6): SAVISQKPSRDICQRGTSLTIQCQVDSQVTMMFWYRQQPGQSLTLIATANQGSEATYESGFVIDKFPISRPNLTFSTLTVSNMSPEDSSIYLCSVLIVASGANVLTFGAGSRLTVL.

In this sample, this clonotype turned up many times. The chain is built from TRBV19 and TRBJ1-5, with a tentative D call TRBD1 (5 bases). The V and J ends lost 6 bases and 0 bases respectively, with 15 bases between them. Germline V gene lookup returns CDR1 LNHDA and CDR2 SQIVND (reference sequence). The CDR3 runs to 16 residues. The DNA of the CDR3 is TGTGCCAGTAGCCCTCCCCGGGGGTATAGCAATCAGCCCCAGCATTTT. The encoded protein is CASSPPRGYSNQPQHF.

This clonotype was counted ten times or more. This chain connects TRBV9 to TRBJ2-1; D may be TRBD1 (5 bases). Germline V lookup: CDR1 SGDLS, CDR2 YYNGEE. Trimming shortened V by 0 bases and J by 6 bases, and 10 bases separated the two germline ends. CDR3 size: 14 residues. CDR3 residues: CASSVAWGGNEQFF. CDR3 nucleotide sequence: TGTGCCAGCAGCGTAGCCTGGGGCGGCAATGAGCAGTTCTTC. The variable domain in full, completed from reference TRBV9 and TRBJ2-1, reads DSGVTQTPKHLITATGQRVTLRCSPRSGDLSVYWYQQSLDQGLQFLIQYYNGEERAKGNILERFSAQQFPDLHSELNLSSLELGDSALYFCASSVAWGGNEQFFGPGTRLTVL.